This T cell receptor beta chain originates from a study of shared clonotypes between healthy human individuals. Concerning this clone itself: Its antigen is unidentified.

Repertoires were generated with immunoSEQ multiplex PCR, while TCRdb's copy carries only in-frame clones and drops some. The sample shows about 600,000 clones, less than 98% of them seen only once. Study-level results: Non-shared clonotypes had lower generation probabilities than clonotypes shared by all four sorted-subset donors. The study drew on few donors, limiting represented genetic and exposure-history diversity.

Trimming cost V 4 bases and J 0 bases, with 14 bases left between them. This CDR3 comprises 15 residues. Germline lookup yields CDR1 SGHRS and CDR2 YFSETQ. A CD45RA-negative memory subset and a CD45RA+ naive subset were separated from the CD4+ cells. Sequencing was carried out using naive CD4+ T cells sorted from blood. The subset here: CD45RA+ positively selected. This chain connects TRBV5-1 to TRBJ2-7; possibly TRBD2 for D (5 bases). This sequence originates from a woman aged 25 to 45 in good health. This chain's CDR3 is CASSQPSGASYEQYF. The CDR3 nucleotides are TGCGCCAGCAGCCAACCAAGCGGAGCCTCCTACGAGCAGTACTTC. The entire variable domain, with the rest obtained from reference TRBV5-1 and TRBJ2-7, is as follows: KAGVTQTPRYLIKTRGQQVTLSCSPISGHRSVSWYQQTPGQGLQFLFEYFSETQRNKGNFPGRFSGRQFSNSRSEMNVSTLELGDSALYLCASSQPSGASYEQYFGPGTRLTVT.